A single sample gave rise to the 20 T cell receptor beta chains below, sequenced in a study of blood T cell repertoires in COVID-19. Data came from immunoSEQ multiplex PCR; TCRdb stores just in-frame clones and leaves some out. Of roughly 200,000 clones listed, about 88% are singletons. Sequencing was carried out using PBMCs or T cells enriched from blood (not recorded which). These receptor sequences come from a woman aged 25 to 39 who had been exposed to COVID-19.

V usage is TRBV4-1 and J usage is TRBJ1-5, with D unresolved. The germline V gene has CDR1 MGHRA and CDR2 YSYEKL. The CDR3 runs 18 residues. Trimming left V 0 bases short and J 0 bases short, with 15 bases between. The CDR3 DNA is TGCGCCAGCAGCCAAGAAGGGCTGGCAACTAGTAGCAATCAGCCCCAGCATTTT. Translation: CASSQEGLATSSNQPQHF.

The chain uses TRBV27 and TRBJ1-2; D is perhaps TRBD1 (5 bases). The CDR3 contains 14 residues. Germline lookup yields CDR1 MNHEY and CDR2 SMNVEV (reference sequence). The V and J ends lost 6 bases and 0 bases respectively, with 11 bases between them. The CDR3 reads CASRPREANYGYTF. CDR3 sequence (DNA): TGTGCCAGCAGACCCAGGGAGGCTAACTATGGCTACACCTTC.

The CDR3 loop reads CASSLGAGNTEAFF. The CDR3 bases are TGTGCCAGCAGCCTGGGGGCCGGGAACACTGAAGCTTTCTTT. The V gene is TRBV5-6, the J gene TRBJ1-1; tentatively, D is TRBD1 (6 bases). CDR1 is SGHDT and CDR2 is YYEEEE in the germline V gene. V lost 4 bases to trimming and J lost 1 base, with 11 bases between them. This CDR3 spans 14 amino acids. Filled out from reference TRBV5-6 and TRBJ1-1, the complete variable domain reads DAGVTQSPTHLIKTRGQQVTLRCSPKSGHDTVSWYQQALGQGPQFIFQYYEEEERQRGNFPDRFSGHQFPNYSSELNVNALLLGDSALYLCASSLGAGNTEAFFGQGTRLTVV.

The J gene is TRBJ1-1, the V gene TRBV19; maybe TRBD1 (5 bases). The V end lost 4 bases, the J end lost 4 bases, and 19 bases lay between the germline ends. The germline CDR1 and CDR2 sequences are LNHDA and SQIVND (reference sequence). This CDR3 has 16 residues. The DNA of the CDR3 is TGTGCCAGTAGTACCAGACAAGGGGTCATGGGCACTGAAGCTTTCTTT. Protein sequence: CASSTRQGVMGTEAFF.

This chain connects TRBV18 to TRBJ1-1; no firm D call. The CDR3 loop spans 13 amino acids. Trimming took off 6 bases at V and 8 bases at J, with 16 bases between the two ends. The germline V gene encodes CDR1 KGHSH and CDR2 LQKENI. The chain's CDR3 is CASSNDAGKEAFF. The CDR3 region has the DNA TGTGCCAGCTCTAACGATGCCGGGAAAGAAGCTTTCTTT.

The CDR3 spells CSGLRGGVEAFF. CDR3 coding DNA: TGCAGTGGCTTAAGGGGGGGGGTTGAAGCTTTCTTT. The V gene is TRBV29-1, the J gene TRBJ1-1, with D tentatively TRBD1 (6 bases). Germline CDR1 reads SQVTM; CDR2 reads ANQGSEA. The CDR3 consists of 12 residues.

The J gene is TRBJ2-3, the V gene TRBV5-6, with 7 positions matching TRBD1. Germline V gene sequence: CDR1 SGHDT, CDR2 YYEEEE. The trim removed 2 bases at V and 4 bases at J, leaving 1 base unmatched. The CDR3 is made up of 13 amino acids. The CDR3 here is CASSLTGADTQYF. CDR3 sequence (DNA): TGTGCCAGCAGCTTAACAGGGGCAGATACGCAGTATTTT.

The V and J genes are TRBV7-2 and TRBJ1-1, with 8 bases matching TRBD1. Germline V gene lookup returns CDR1 SGHTA and CDR2 FQGNSA. The length of the CDR3 is 15 residues. Trimming cost V 2 bases and J 1 base; bases outside gene matches: 3. The CDR3 nucleotides read TGTGCCAGCAGCTTACAGGGGGCGGCGAACACTGAAGCTTTCTTT. It encodes CASSLQGAANTEAFF.

The V call is TRBV4-1, the J call TRBJ1-2; TRBD1 matches at 9 bases. The germline V gene encodes CDR1 MGHRA and CDR2 YSYEKL. The CDR3 loop spans 15 amino acids. J gave up 4 bases and V 0 bases, and 3 bases lay outside the gene matches. CDR3 nucleotides: TGCGCCAGCAGCCAAGAACAGGGGGCGATCTATGGCTACACCTTC. It is translated as CASSQEQGAIYGYTF.

This chain uses TRBV29-1 with TRBJ1-2; D remains ambiguous. Germline values: CDR1 SQVTM, CDR2 ANQGSEA. The CDR3 consists of 9 residues. V shed 4 bases and J shed 6 bases, with 3 bases lying between them. CDR3 in amino acids: CSVVDGYTF. CDR3 nucleotide sequence: TGCAGCGTTGTAGATGGCTACACCTTC. Full variable domain (outside the CDR3, taken from reference TRBV29-1 and TRBJ1-2): SAVISQKPSRDICQRGTSLTIQCQVDSQVTMMFWYRQQPGQSLTLIATANQGSEATYESGFVIDKFPISRPNLTFSTLTVSNMSPEDSSIYLCSVVDGYTFGSGTRLTVV.

The V and J genes are TRBV29-1 and TRBJ1-2; D call uncertain. The V and J ends lost 4 bases and 1 base respectively, with 4 bases between them. The CDR3 is made up of 11 amino acids. Germline CDR1 reads SQVTM; CDR2 reads ANQGSEA. The CDR3 sequence is CSVGSNYGYTF. The DNA for the CDR3 is TGCAGCGTTGGGAGTAACTATGGCTACACCTTC.

The rearrangement joins TRBV28 to TRBJ2-7, with 8 positions matching TRBD2. CDR3 size: 12 residues. Germline CDR1 MDHEN, CDR2 SYDVKM. Trimming took 8 bases from V and 3 from J; bases not matched to a gene: 3. The CDR3 DNA reads TGTGCCAGCCAGCGGGGGAACTACGAGCAGTACTTC. Translation: CASQRGNYEQYF. Combining the CDR3 with reference TRBV28 and TRBJ2-7 gives the whole variable domain DVKVTQSSRYLVKRTGEKVFLECVQDMDHENMFWYRQDPGLGLRLIYFSYDVKMKEKGDIPEGYSVSREKKERFSLILESASTNQTSMYLCASQRGNYEQYFGPGTRLTVT.

This clone was observed once. This chain joins TRBV7-8 and TRBJ1-3; TRBD1 aligns across 7 bases. Germline CDR1 and CDR2: SGHVS and FQNEAQ. The CDR3 covers 15 residues. V was pared by 2 bases and J by 4 bases, with 5 bases of the junction left unmatched. The DNA of the CDR3 is TGTGCCAGCAGCTTAAGAACAGGGGAGGGAAACACCATATATTTT. It encodes CASSLRTGEGNTIYF. Supplemented by reference TRBV7-8 and TRBJ1-3, the full variable domain reads GAGVSQSPRYKVAKRGQDVALRCDPISGHVSLFWYQQALGQGPEFLTYFQNEAQLDKSGLPSDRFFAERPEGSVSTLKIQRTQQEDSAVYLCASSLRTGEGNTIYFGEGSWLTVV.

The rearrangement joins TRBV7-9 to TRBJ1-1; D gene unclear. The CDR3 is made up of 15 amino acids. The germline V gene has CDR1 SEHNR and CDR2 FQNEAQ (reference sequence). Trimming took off 1 base at V and 1 base at J, with 10 bases between the two ends. The CDR3 DNA is TGTGCCAGCAGCTTAGATAAGGGAGGGAACACTGAAGCTTTCTTT. This codes for CASSLDKGGNTEAFF. Supplemented by reference TRBV7-9 and TRBJ1-1, the full variable domain reads DTGVSQNPRHKITKRGQNVTFRCDPISEHNRLYWYRQTLGQGPEFLTYFQNEAQLEKSRLLSDRFSAERPKGSFSTLEIQRTEQGDSAMYLCASSLDKGGNTEAFFGQGTRLTVV.

V is TRBV7-2 and J is TRBJ2-7; perhaps TRBD2 as D (5 bases). Germline CDR1 SGHTA, CDR2 FQGNSA. The CDR3 is 14 amino acids. Trimming cost V 5 bases and J 6 bases, with 17 bases left between them. CDR3 nucleotide sequence: TGTGCCAGCAGCCGGACTCCCCTCATCGCCGAGCAGTACTTC. Protein: CASSRTPLIAEQYF. The whole variable domain, filled in from reference TRBV7-2 and TRBJ2-7, reads GAGVSQSPSNKVTEKGKDVELRCDPISGHTALYWYRQSLGQGLEFLIYFQGNSAPDKSGLPSDRFSAERTGGSVSTLTIQRTQQEDSAVYLCASSRTPLIAEQYFGPGTRLTVT.

The chain joins TRBV29-1 to TRBJ1-2; maybe TRBD1 (6 bases). The CDR3 has 13 amino acids. Germline CDR1 reads SQVTM; CDR2 reads ANQGSEA. CDR3 sequence: CSGARGGQNGYTF. The CDR3 DNA is TGCAGTGGGGCCCGCGGGGGCCAAAACGGCTACACCTTC. Filled out from reference TRBV29-1 and TRBJ1-2, the complete variable domain reads SAVISQKPSRDICQRGTSLTIQCQVDSQVTMMFWYRQQPGQSLTLIATANQGSEATYESGFVIDKFPISRPNLTFSTLTVSNMSPEDSSIYLCSGARGGQNGYTFGSGTRLTVV.

This clone appeared a single time. Within the sample, other DNA sequences also encode this same CDR3. The CDR3 is CASSPGTGAYEQYF. The DNA for the CDR3 is TGTGCCAGCTCACCAGGGACAGGAGCCTACGAGCAGTACTTC. The chain joins TRBV18 to TRBJ2-7, with 8 bases identical to TRBD1. J lost 2 bases, V lost 2 bases, and 2 bases had no gene match. The CDR3 sequence is 14 residues long. Germline CDR1 KGHSH, CDR2 LQKENI.

In this sample, this clone turned up many times. J is TRBJ2-5 and V is TRBV6-5; 9 bases agree with TRBD1. CDR1 is MNHEY and CDR2 is SVGAGI in the germline V gene. CDR3 length: 15 amino acids. Losses at the gene ends were 7 bases for V and 5 bases for J; bases not matched to a gene: 11. This CDR3 reads CASTLPTGGGETQYF. Here the CDR3 DNA reads TGTGCCAGCACCTTGCCTACAGGGGGCGGCGAGACCCAGTACTTC.

The gene calls are TRBV5-1 and TRBJ2-7; D gene uncertain. Germline loops: CDR1 SGHRS, CDR2 YFSETQ. V gave up 1 base and J gave up 2 bases, with 7 bases separating them. The CDR3 spans 13 residues. In DNA form, the CDR3 reads TGCGCCAGCAGCTTGAAACAGACCTACGAGCAGTACTTC. Amino acid sequence: CASSLKQTYEQYF.

The chain employs TRBV24-1 and TRBJ2-5, with TRBD1 as a possible D gene (8 bases). From germline, CDR1 is KGHDR and CDR2 SFDVKD. V was clipped by 9 bases and J by 5 bases, with 12 bases between them. The CDR3 totals 12 residues. CDR3 coding DNA: TGTGCCACCCAACAGGGGGGGGAGACCCAGTACTTC. Protein sequence: CATQQGGETQYF.